This entry lists 10 T cell receptor beta chains sequenced from one sample in a study of blood T cell dynamics during melanoma immunotherapy. Measured with immunoSEQ multiplex PCR; TCRdb has only the in-frame clones, and not every one. The sample has some 20,000 clones; just under 90% are singletons. Time point given: pre-treatment baseline. The material sequenced was blood, taken from a patient treated with checkpoint blockade. The receptors originated from a human donor with melanoma.

This clone was seen only once. The rearrangement joins TRBV30 to TRBJ2-5; weak D call: TRBD1 (5 bases). Trimming shortened V by 5 bases and J by 5 bases, and 21 bases separated the two germline ends. The CDR3 is 15 residues long. In germline, CDR1 is GTSNPN, CDR2 SVGIG (reference sequence). The CDR3 nucleotides read TGTGCCTGGGATAATTCCGACAGTCTGTTGGAGACCCAGTACTTC. Protein: CAWDNSDSLLETQYF.

V usage is TRBV28 and J usage is TRBJ2-1, with TRBD2 matching over 7 bases. Germline CDR1 reads MDHEN; CDR2 reads SYDVKM. V shed 7 bases, J shed 4 bases, and the junction held 16 bases outside the gene matches. This CDR3 region has 17 residues. The CDR3 here is CASIQIGDARGYNEQFF. For the CDR3, the DNA is TGTGCCAGCATTCAAATAGGGGATGCGCGGGGGTACAATGAGCAGTTCTTC.

The chain joins TRBV19 to TRBJ2-7; perhaps D is TRBD1 or TRBD2 (6 bases each). This CDR3 comprises 17 residues. Germline loops: CDR1 LNHDA, CDR2 SQIVND (reference sequence). Trimming left V 0 bases short and J 1 base short, with 16 bases between. The CDR3 reads CASSIDWNGGLSYEQYF. The CDR3 DNA reads TGTGCCAGTAGTATAGATTGGAACGGGGGCCTTTCCTACGAGCAGTACTTC.

The chain recombines TRBV19 with TRBJ1-1; no definite D call. V lost 3 bases, J lost 6 bases, and 11 bases lay in between. The CDR3 consists of 13 residues. Germline V gene sequence: CDR1 LNHDA, CDR2 SQIVND (reference sequence). CDR3 loop: CASSIRQPAEAFF. In DNA form, the CDR3 reads TGTGCCAGTAGTATCCGGCAACCGGCTGAAGCTTTCTTT. The full variable domain, completed using reference TRBV19 and TRBJ1-1, is DGGITQSPKYLFRKEGQNVTLSCEQNLNHDAMYWYRQDPGQGLRLIYYSQIVNDFQKGDIAEGYSVSREKKESFPLTVTSAQKNPTAFYLCASSIRQPAEAFFGQGTRLTVV.

The J gene is TRBJ2-7, the V gene TRBV11-2; D gene uncertain. CDR1 SGHAT and CDR2 FQNNGV come from the germline V gene. The CDR3 covers 12 residues. V shed 1 base and J shed 3 bases, with 4 bases lying between them. For the CDR3, the DNA is TGTGCCAGCAGCTTAGCCAGCTACGAGCAGTACTTC. Its translation is CASSLASYEQYF.

The chain uses TRBV5-1 and TRBJ2-5; 8 bases align to TRBD1. Germline CDR1 reads SGHRS; CDR2 reads YFSETQ. This CDR3 is 16 amino acids long. V gave up 3 bases and J gave up 5 bases; unmatched junction bases: 12. The CDR3 bases are TGCGCCAGCAGCTCAGGACAGGGAAGAGTTAGGGAGACCCAGTACTTC. Translation gives CASSSGQGRVRETQYF. Supplemented by reference TRBV5-1 and TRBJ2-5, the full variable domain reads KAGVTQTPRYLIKTRGQQVTLSCSPISGHRSVSWYQQTPGQGLQFLFEYFSETQRNKGNFPGRFSGRQFSNSRSEMNVSTLELGDSALYLCASSSGQGRVRETQYFGPGTRLLVL.

This rearrangement joins TRBV5-4 to TRBJ2-3, with a weak D call TRBD2 (6 bases). This CDR3 has 16 amino acids. Trimming removed 0 bases from V and 1 base from J, with 12 bases in between. Germline lookup yields CDR1 SGHNT and CDR2 YYREEE (reference sequence). The CDR3 here is CASSLAKGGGTDTQYF. The CDR3 nucleotides are TGTGCCAGCAGCTTGGCAAAAGGCGGGGGCACAGATACGCAGTATTTT.

This clone was seen a handful of times. This sample includes further DNA sequences coding for the same CDR3. V usage is TRBV6-1 and J usage is TRBJ1-3; no reliable D call. Trimming removed 3 bases at V and 1 base at J, with 7 bases between. This CDR3 has 14 amino acids. Germline V lookup: CDR1 MNHNS, CDR2 SASEGT. CDR3 amino acids: CASSDGASGNTIYF. The DNA of the CDR3 is TGTGCCAGCAGTGACGGCGCTTCTGGAAACACCATATATTTT.

This chain links TRBV29-1 with TRBJ1-4; possibly TRBD1 for D (6 bases). This CDR3 is built from 12 residues. Germline values: CDR1 SQVTM, CDR2 ANQGSEA. V was shortened by 4 bases and J by 8 bases, with 11 bases between the two germline ends. CDR3: CSVGGASEKLFF. The CDR3 bases are TGCAGCGTTGGGGGGGCCTCGGAAAAACTGTTTTTT.

The rearrangement links TRBV9 to TRBJ1-6; D not resolved. Trimming removed 0 bases from V and 4 bases from J, with 8 bases in between. Germline V gene sequence: CDR1 SGDLS, CDR2 YYNGEE. The CDR3 is 15 amino acids. The CDR3 region is CASSVGQAYNSPLHF. As DNA, the CDR3 is TGTGCCAGCAGCGTAGGGCAGGCTTATAATTCACCCCTCCACTTT.